This TCR beta chain comes out of a study of T cells in localized non-small cell lung cancer. Study-wide results and caveats: A denser population of T cells in blood accompanied longer overall survival. Heterogeneity remains possible because sequencing was limited to only one tumor region. The highest T cell clonality was in uninvolved adjacent lung, above tumor.

A remark on this clone: The antigen is undetermined.

The method was immunoSEQ multiplex PCR; TCRdb's version includes in-frame clones alone and lacks a portion of them. This table has tens of thousands of clones, roughly 90% appearing once. Germline V CDR1 and CDR2: SGHRS, YFSETQ. The CDR3 contains 16 residues. V gave up 4 bases and J gave up 6 bases, with 20 bases separating them. The clonotype comes from a man between 40 and 70 years old with stage I squamous cell lung carcinoma. The rearrangement joins TRBV5-1 to TRBJ2-1; maybe TRBD2 (6 bases). Sample: peripheral blood, taken before any cancer treatment. The CDR3 nucleotides are TGCGCCAGCAGCCCTCTCTCGGGAGAATTAGGCAATGAGCAGTTCTTC. Translated, it gives CASSPLSGELGNEQFF. Full variable domain (missing parts from reference TRBV5-1 and TRBJ2-1): KAGVTQTPRYLIKTRGQQVTLSCSPISGHRSVSWYQQTPGQGLQFLFEYFSETQRNKGNFPGRFSGRQFSNSRSEMNVSTLELGDSALYLCASSPLSGELGNEQFFGPGTRLTVL.